This TCR beta chain was retrieved from a study of T cell clonotyping in hematopoietic cell transplantation. Whole-study results and caveats: Graft donor and pretransplant recipient Inverse Simpson Index values predicted broader posttransplant TCR diversity. Recipient TCR diversity dropped after transplant; expanded clonotypes rose from day 30 to 180.

Turning to this clone: The antigen is unknown.

Trimming pared 5 bases from V and 12 bases from J, leaving 13 bases between. Germline loops: CDR1 SGHTA, CDR2 FQGNSA. CDR3 length: 11 amino acids. Time point meaning: recipient sample about 28 days before transplant, after cytoreduction. Recipient blood drawn about 28 days pretransplant and days 30, 100, 180 after. Some clones are missing from TCRdb's copy, which holds only in-frame ones; the method was immunoSEQ multiplex PCR. The profile shows roughly 30,000 clones, about four fifths of them singletons. V gene TRBV7-2 combines with J gene TRBJ1-2, with D hard to call. This TCR derives from a man aged 40-55 years with acute myeloid leukemia. Some clones in this sample may be carry-over from other donors' samples. The sample was peripheral blood mononuclear cells, taken before stem cell transplant. DNA of the CDR3: TGTGCCAGCAGCCCATCGGCAGCGGACACCTTC. The encoded protein is CASSPSAADTF.